The T cell receptor beta chain described here comes from a study of blood T cell repertoires in COVID-19. Looking at the study overall: The United States, Italy and Spain were the sources of the acute and convalescent COVID-19 samples. T cells, B-cell-depleted T cells, or PBMCs supplied cDNA or gDNA.

Under the authors' procedure: Amplification of reference gene primers was used by the study to estimate nucleated cell counts. Produced via immunoSEQ multiplex PCR; TCRdb's table is partial and in-frame only. V, J and clone size were drawn from that table, and D and trimming were deduced from the DNA. The sample has about 93,000 clones; around 90% are singletons. This clone was observed once. This CDR3 region has 17 residues. V dropped 4 bases and J dropped 0; count of bases not matched to a gene: 11. Looked up from germline, CDR1 is SGDLS and CDR2 is YYNGEE. The chain is built from TRBV9 and TRBJ2-7; 9 bases are a match to TRBD2. Sequenced: peripheral blood. This sequence was found in a human donor with active COVID-19. The donor label of this sample is uncertain. The CDR3 spells CASSPPGVAGVSYEQYF. The CDR3 DNA reads TGTGCCAGCAGCCCGCCGGGGGTAGCGGGGGTCTCCTACGAGCAGTACTTC. Variable domain in full (rest from reference TRBV9 and TRBJ2-7): DSGVTQTPKHLITATGQRVTLRCSPRSGDLSVYWYQQSLDQGLQFLIQYYNGEERAKGNILERFSAQQFPDLHSELNLSSLELGDSALYFCASSPPGVAGVSYEQYFGPGTRLTVT.